This T cell receptor (beta chain) was captured by sequencing in a study of T cell changes during pregnancy in multiple sclerosis. Profiling relied on immunoSEQ multiplex PCR, and the TCRdb table lists in-frame clones only, not all of them. The table has 85,000 to 130,000 clones, approximately 94% seen once. Germline CDR1 reads MNHEY; CDR2 reads SMNVEV (reference sequence). There are 12 residues in the CDR3. V lost 2 bases, J lost 9 bases, and 10 bases lay in between. Sequencing was performed on peripheral blood, taken before pregnancy. The chain recombines TRBV27 with TRBJ2-5; tentative D call: TRBD1 (6 bases). The clonotype comes from a female donor with multiple sclerosis, enrolled in a pregnancy study. CDR3 sequence reads: CASSLTGQAQYF. The DNA of the CDR3 is TGTGCCAGCAGTTTAACAGGGCAGGCCCAGTACTTC.